The subject of this entry is one TCR beta chain. Antigen unknown. PCR primers comprised 60 Vbeta and 13 Jbeta primers. Sequencing used immunoSEQ multiplex PCR; TCRdb keeps in-frame clones, though not all of them. The data show roughly 160,000 clones, approximately 81% seen once. V lost 5 bases, J lost 7 bases, and 7 bases lay in between. This CDR3 is built from 10 residues. Germline CDR1 reads DFQATT; CDR2 reads SNEGSKA (reference sequence). The sample is drawn from a study of cytomegalovirus exposure and HLA in healthy donors. Study context: Most genotyped donors, 75% to 85% of more than 300, had Caucasian-associated genetic ancestry. Study-level findings and limits: The authors listed approximately 160 TCR beta chains as cytomegalovirus-associated. Earlier analysis yielded a pattern in which most TCR beta V segments were productive about 90% or about 30% of the time.

This sequence originates from a male donor in good health and CMV-seronegative. The chain links TRBV20-1 to TRBJ2-3; D is perhaps TRBD2 (5 bases). Sequenced input: PBMCs. The CDR3, as DNA: TGCAGTGCTTTAGCGAATACGCAGTATTTT. Protein sequence: CSALANTQYF.